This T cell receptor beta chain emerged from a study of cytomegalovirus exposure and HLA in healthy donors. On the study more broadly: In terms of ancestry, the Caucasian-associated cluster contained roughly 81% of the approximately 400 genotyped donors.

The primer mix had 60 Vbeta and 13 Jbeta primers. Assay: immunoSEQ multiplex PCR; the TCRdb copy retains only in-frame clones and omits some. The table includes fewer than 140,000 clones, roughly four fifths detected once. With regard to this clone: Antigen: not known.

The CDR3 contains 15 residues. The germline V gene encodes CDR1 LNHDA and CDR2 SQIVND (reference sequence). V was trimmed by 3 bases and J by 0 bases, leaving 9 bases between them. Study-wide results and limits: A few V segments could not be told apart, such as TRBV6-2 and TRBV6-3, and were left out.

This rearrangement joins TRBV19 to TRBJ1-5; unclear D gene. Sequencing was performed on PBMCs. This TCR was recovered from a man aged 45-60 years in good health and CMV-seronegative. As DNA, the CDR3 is TGTGCCAGTAGTATCCCAAGCTATAGCAATCAGCCCCAGCATTTT. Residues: CASSIPSYSNQPQHF.